This T cell receptor beta chain was recovered during a study of T cell repertoires in cytomegalovirus infection. In the study overall: Through public TCR beta signatures, both CMV infection and matching HLA type were indicated.

Study-wide points: CMV-specific TCR beta clonotypes restricted by HLA-C dominated the ex vivo response.

As concerns this clonotype: Its antigen remains unknown.

One entry per CDR3 protein results from TCRdb running MiXCR on the reads. The sample contains 200,000 to 250,000 distinct CDR3 sequences, 22% of which appear only once. The CDR3 spans 12 residues. Germline lookup yields CDR1 SQVTM and CDR2 ANQGSEA. V shed 4 bases and J shed 3 bases, with 8 bases lying between them. This TCR was recovered from a human donor in good health (CMV status not recorded). Some clones in this sample may be carry-over from other donors' samples. The sample consisted of CD8+ T cells from PBMCs. This rearrangement joins TRBV29-1 to TRBJ2-3; D perhaps matches TRBD2 (5 bases). CDR3 sequence: CSVAGLTDTQYF. The CDR3, as DNA: TGCAGCGTTGCGGGGTTGACAGATACGCAGTATTTT.